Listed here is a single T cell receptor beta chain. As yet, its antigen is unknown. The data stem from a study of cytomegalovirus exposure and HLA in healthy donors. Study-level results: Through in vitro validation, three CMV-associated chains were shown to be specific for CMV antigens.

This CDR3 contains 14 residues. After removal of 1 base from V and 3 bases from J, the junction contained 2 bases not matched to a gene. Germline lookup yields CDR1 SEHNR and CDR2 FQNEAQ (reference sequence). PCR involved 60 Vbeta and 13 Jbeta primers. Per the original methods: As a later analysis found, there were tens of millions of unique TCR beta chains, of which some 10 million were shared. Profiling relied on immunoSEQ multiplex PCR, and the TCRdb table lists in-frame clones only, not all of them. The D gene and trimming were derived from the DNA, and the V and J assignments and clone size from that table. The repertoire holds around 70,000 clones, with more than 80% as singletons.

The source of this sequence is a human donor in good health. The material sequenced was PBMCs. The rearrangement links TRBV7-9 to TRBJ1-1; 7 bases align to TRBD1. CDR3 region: CASSLGQGDTEAFF. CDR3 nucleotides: TGTGCCAGCAGCTTAGGACAGGGAGACACTGAAGCTTTCTTT.